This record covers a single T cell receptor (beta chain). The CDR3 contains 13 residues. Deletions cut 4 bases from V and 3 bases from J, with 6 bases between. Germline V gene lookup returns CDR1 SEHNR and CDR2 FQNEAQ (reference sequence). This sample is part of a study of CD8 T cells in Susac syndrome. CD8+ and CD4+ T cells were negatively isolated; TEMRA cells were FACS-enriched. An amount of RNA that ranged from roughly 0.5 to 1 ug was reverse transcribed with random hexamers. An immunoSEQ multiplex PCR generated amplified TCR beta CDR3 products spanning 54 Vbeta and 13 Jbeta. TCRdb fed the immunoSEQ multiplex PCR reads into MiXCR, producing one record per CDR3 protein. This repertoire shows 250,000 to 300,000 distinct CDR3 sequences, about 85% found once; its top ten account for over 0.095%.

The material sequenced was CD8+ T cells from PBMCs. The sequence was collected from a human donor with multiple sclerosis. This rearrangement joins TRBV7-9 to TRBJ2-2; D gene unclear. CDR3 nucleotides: TGTGCCAGCAGCTCTCCACACACCGGGGAGCTGTTTTTT. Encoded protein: CASSSPHTGELFF.